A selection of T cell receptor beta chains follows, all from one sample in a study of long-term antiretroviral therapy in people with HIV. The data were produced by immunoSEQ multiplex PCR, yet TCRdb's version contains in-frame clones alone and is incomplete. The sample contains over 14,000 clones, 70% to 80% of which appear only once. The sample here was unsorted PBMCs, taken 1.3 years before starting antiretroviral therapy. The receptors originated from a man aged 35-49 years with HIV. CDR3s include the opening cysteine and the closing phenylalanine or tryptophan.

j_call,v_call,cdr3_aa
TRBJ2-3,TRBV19,CASSPAGTRTSTDTQYF
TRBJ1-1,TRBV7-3,CASSSGMNTEAFF
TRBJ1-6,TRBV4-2,CASSQGQRSADPRRNSPLHF
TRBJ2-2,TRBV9,CASSPGTSGAGELFF
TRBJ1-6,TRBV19,CASRRGEGNSPLHF
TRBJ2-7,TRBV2,CASRPGGTVPYEQYF
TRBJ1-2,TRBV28,CASSASNYGYTF
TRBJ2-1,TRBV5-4,CASSLAGLADLGNEQFF
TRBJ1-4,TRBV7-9,CASSPPTGRFNEKLFF
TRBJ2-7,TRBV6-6,CASSYQGAPYEQYF
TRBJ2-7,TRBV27,CASRGRAYEQYF
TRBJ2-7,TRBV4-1,CASSQDQKGSYEQYF
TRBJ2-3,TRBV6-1,CASSDLGRGDTQYF
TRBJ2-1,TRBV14,CASSQDRGLAGRNEQFF
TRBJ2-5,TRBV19,CASSSSGGAWETQYF
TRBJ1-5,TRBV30,CAWSTGYSNQPQHF